The 29 T cell receptor beta chains below come from one sample, sequenced in a study of neurological immune-mediated disorders. TCRdb passed the 5' RACE reads through MiXCR, listing each CDR3 protein once. This table has about 60,000 distinct CDR3 sequences, roughly 10% appearing once. As to time point: longitudinal time-point 2. Sequencing was carried out using PBMCs. Every receptor here comes from a man aged 25-45 years in good health.

This clonotype was found many times. The V and J genes are TRBV7-3 and TRBJ2-5; D is perhaps TRBD1 or TRBD2 (5 bases each). V shed 1 base and J shed 5 bases, with 8 bases lying between them. The CDR3 contains 13 residues. Germline values: CDR1 SGHTA, CDR2 FQGTGA. The CDR3 here is CASSLIEGETQYF. CDR3 coding DNA: TGTGCCAGCAGCTTAATCGAGGGGGAGACCCAGTACTTC.

A word on this clonotype: This may be a read error, as it is one base from a much larger clone. The rearrangement joins TRBV6-5 to TRBJ1-2; no clear D. The CDR3 consists of 13 residues. Germline lookup yields CDR1 MNHEY and CDR2 SVGAGI. This CDR3 reads CASSYQANYCYTF. The CDR3 bases are TGTGCCAGCAGTTACCAAGCTAACTATTGCTACACCTTC.

The table lists this clonotype with many counts. The CDR3 loop reads CASSEAVDGTYGYTF. The CDR3 bases are TGTGCCAGCAGTGAAGCGGTAGACGGAACTTATGGCTACACCTTC. V gene TRBV2 combines with J gene TRBJ1-2; D remains unclear. Germline V gives CDR1 SNHLY, CDR2 FYNNEI. This CDR3 comprises 15 residues. The V gene lost 0 bases and the J gene lost 5 bases, with 13 bases spanning the gap.

This clonotype was found many times. The chain carries TRBV20-1 and TRBJ2-3; D is perhaps TRBD2 (6 bases). This CDR3 is 16 amino acids long. Germline V CDR1 and CDR2: DFQATT, SNEGSKA (reference sequence). V lost 5 bases, J lost 4 bases, and 22 bases lay in between. CDR3 region: CSAEPTETSLPDTQYF. The CDR3 DNA reads as TGCAGTGCTGAACCCACTGAGACTAGTCTGCCAGATACGCAGTATTTT.

This clonotype was counted ten times or more. The chain recombines TRBV7-2 with TRBJ2-1, with D perhaps TRBD2 (5 bases). The germline V gene has CDR1 SGHTA and CDR2 FQGNSA. The germline V and J ends were trimmed by 5 bases and 3 bases, with 11 bases remaining between them. The CDR3 is 14 residues long. The DNA of the CDR3 is TGTGCCAGCAGCCCCCGGGAAGTCTACAATGAGCAGTTCTTC. Translated, it gives CASSPREVYNEQFF.

This clonotype was detected ten times or more. The gene calls are TRBV6-2 or TRBV6-3 and TRBJ1-4, with TRBD1 matching 9 bases. After removal of 1 base from V and 1 base from J, the junction contained 7 bases not matched to a gene. The CDR3 covers 18 residues. Germline V gene data show CDR1 as MNHEY and CDR2 as SVGEGT. The CDR3 nucleotides read TGTGCCAGCAGTTACTTCTCTTCGGGACAGGGAACTAATGAAAAACTGTTTTTT. Translation gives CASSYFSSGQGTNEKLFF.

This clonotype came up many times. This sequence joins TRBV5-1 and TRBJ1-4; D not resolved. The V end lost 2 bases, the J end lost 4 bases, and 12 bases lay between the germline ends. This CDR3 has 15 amino acids. Germline-derived CDR1 and CDR2 are SGHRS and YFSETQ. CDR3 sequence reads: CASSFGRSSNEKLFF. The CDR3 coding sequence is TGCGCCAGCAGCTTCGGTCGGTCAAGTAATGAAAAACTGTTTTTT.

This clonotype was counted at least ten times. The V and J genes are TRBV4-1 and TRBJ2-1; TRBD2 agrees at 7 bases. With V trimmed by 0 bases and J by 0 bases, 5 bases remained unmatched. This CDR3 spans 17 amino acids. Germline assignment: CDR1 MGHRA and CDR2 YSYEKL. The CDR3 reads CASSQDFGGSSYNEQFF. The CDR3 DNA sequence: TGCGCCAGCAGCCAAGATTTCGGCGGGAGCTCCTACAATGAGCAGTTCTTC.

This clonotype has a count of ten or more. The chain carries TRBV12-3 or TRBV12-4 and TRBJ2-3; TRBD2 aligns across 10 bases. The CDR3 sequence is 14 residues long. The V gene end was trimmed by 6 bases and the J gene end by 9 bases; junction bases not matched to a gene: 9. The chain's CDR3 is CASRSSGRAWTQYF. The CDR3 nucleotides are TGTGCCAGCAGATCAAGCGGGAGGGCCTGGACGCAGTATTTT.

This clonotype was found many times. The chain carries TRBV12-3 or TRBV12-4 and TRBJ1-2; D ambiguous. V lost 5 bases and J lost 4, with 14 bases in between. The CDR3 spans 14 residues. CDR3 bases: TGTGCCAGCAGTCCCACTGGTCCATTCTATGGCTACACCTTC. Translating it yields CASSPTGPFYGYTF.

Many counts were recorded for this clonotype. V usage is TRBV10-3 and J usage is TRBJ2-2; D possibly corresponds to TRBD2 (5 bases). This CDR3 region has 14 residues. CDR1 ENHRY and CDR2 SYGVKD come from the germline V gene. Deletions cut 2 bases from V and 5 bases from J, with 9 bases between. For the CDR3, the DNA is TGTGCCATCAGTGAGACCGGAGGAACCGGGGAGCTGTTTTTT. This codes for CAISETGGTGELFF.

This clonotype was seen many times. The gene calls are TRBV5-1 and TRBJ1-1; D is unresolved. V lost 1 base and J 1 base, leaving 11 bases between the germline ends. The CDR3 runs 15 residues. CDR1 is SGHRS and CDR2 is YFSETQ in the germline V gene. CDR3 coding DNA: TGCGCCAGCAGCTTGAACATCCCGAGGAACACTGAAGCTTTCTTT. It codes for CASSLNIPRNTEAFF.

There are many counts of this clonotype. This chain connects TRBV12-3 or TRBV12-4 to TRBJ1-6, with a weak D call TRBD1 (5 bases). V lost 5 bases, J lost 0 bases, and 8 bases lay in between. The CDR3 totals 15 residues. CDR3 region: CASSRQSSYNSPLHF. In DNA form, the CDR3 reads TGTGCCAGCAGTAGACAGAGCTCCTATAATTCACCCCTCCACTTT.

This clonotype was detected many times. The chain links TRBV24-1 to TRBJ2-1; 7 bases are shared with TRBD2. The length of the CDR3 is 15 residues. Germline V gene data show CDR1 as KGHDR and CDR2 as SFDVKD. With 3 bases clipped from V and 0 bases from J, the junction kept 1 base outside the gene matches. The CDR3 coding sequence is TGTGCCACCAGTGATCCTAGCGGCTCCTACAATGAGCAGTTCTTC. As protein: CATSDPSGSYNEQFF.

This clonotype was recorded many times. The chain uses TRBV29-1 and TRBJ2-5; 9 bases line up with TRBD1. V was pared by 6 bases and J by 0 bases, with 5 bases of the junction left unmatched. CDR1 is SQVTM, CDR2 ANQGSEA, per germline. This CDR3 spans 14 amino acids. CDR3 DNA sequence: TGCAGCGTAGGACAGGGGACATACCAAGAGACCCAGTACTTC. This codes for CSVGQGTYQETQYF.

This chain connects TRBV6-2 or TRBV6-3 to TRBJ2-2; unclear D gene. Trimming shortened V by 4 bases and J by 9 bases, and 6 bases separated the two germline ends. CDR3 length: 11 residues. In germline, CDR1 is MNHEY, CDR2 SVGEGT. CDR3 protein: CASSFQRELFF. In DNA, the CDR3 is TGTGCCAGCAGTTTTCAAAGGGAGCTGTTTTTT.

This clonotype was counted many times. The CDR3: CASSHLVLSSYNEQFF. The DNA of the CDR3 is TGCGCCAGCAGCCATCTAGTTCTAAGCTCCTACAATGAGCAGTTCTTC. V and J are TRBV5-1 and TRBJ2-1; D unresolved. V was cut by 4 bases and J by 0 bases, with 14 bases left in between. The CDR3 totals 16 residues. Germline CDR1 is SGHRS and CDR2 is YFSETQ.

This clonotype was seen many times. V gene TRBV9 combines with J gene TRBJ2-7, with 7 positions matching TRBD1. Germline CDR1 SGDLS, CDR2 YYNGEE. V lost 4 bases to trimming and J lost 2 bases; unmatched junction nucleotides: 6. This CDR3 spans 14 amino acids. CDR3 bases: TGTGCCAGCAGCTCACGACAGGGCCCCTACGAGCAGTACTTC. It encodes CASSSRQGPYEQYF.

In its sample, this clonotype was seen many times. V gene TRBV7-8 combines with J gene TRBJ1-1; TRBD1 might be the D (5 bases). The V end was cut by 5 bases, the J end by 0 bases, with 13 bases between. This CDR3 region has 15 residues. Germline assignment: CDR1 SGHVS and CDR2 FQNEAQ. CDR3 DNA: TGTGCCAGCAGCCTCAGGGAAAACATGAACACTGAAGCTTTCTTT. This codes for CASSLRENMNTEAFF.

V is TRBV7-2 and J is TRBJ2-7, with 12 bases fitting TRBD1. CDR3 length: 14 amino acids. In germline, CDR1 is SGHTA, CDR2 FQGNSA. V was pared by 7 bases and J by 4 bases, with 5 bases of the junction left unmatched. The CDR3 loop is CASTRDRGLYEQYF. CDR3 DNA sequence: TGTGCCAGCACCCGGGACAGGGGGCTGTACGAGCAGTACTTC.

The table lists this clonotype with many counts. This chain connects TRBV11-2 to TRBJ2-2; 7 positions agree with TRBD1. Trimming at V came to 1 base and at J to 0 bases, leaving 8 bases not matched to a gene. The germline V gene has CDR1 SGHAT and CDR2 FQNNGV. There are 18 residues in the CDR3. In DNA, the CDR3 is TGTGCCAGCAGCTTAGTCGGGACAGCCATTTCGAACACCGGGGAGCTGTTTTTT. It translates to CASSLVGTAISNTGELFF.

This clonotype was observed at least ten times. The chain joins TRBV28 to TRBJ1-2, with 7 bases matching TRBD1. Per the germline V gene, CDR1 is MDHEN and CDR2 is SYDVKM. Trimming cost V 7 bases and J 4 bases; bases outside gene matches: 9. The CDR3 covers 14 residues. As DNA, the CDR3 is TGTGCCAGCATCCTGTCGGGGACAGCCTATGGCTACACCTTC. Residues: CASILSGTAYGYTF.

This clonotype appeared many times. The rearrangement links TRBV7-9 to TRBJ2-5; no firm D call. The V gene's germline CDR1 is SEHNR and CDR2 FQNEAQ (reference sequence). With 0 bases removed from V and 5 bases from J, the gap between germline ends came to 13 bases. This CDR3 region has 15 residues. CDR3 region: CASSLAGFDMETQYF. Here the CDR3 DNA reads TGTGCCAGCAGCTTAGCAGGGTTCGATATGGAGACCCAGTACTTC.

This clonotype was detected ten times or more. This chain uses TRBV5-1 with TRBJ2-3, with TRBD2 identical over 10 bases. V shed 1 base and J 2 bases; nucleotides not matched to a gene: 4. This CDR3 is 16 amino acids long. CDR1 and CDR2 (germline): SGHRS, YFSETQ. CDR3 sequence reads: CASSLTSGNPTDTQYF. CDR3 DNA: TGCGCCAGCAGCTTGACTAGCGGGAACCCCACAGATACGCAGTATTTT.

This clonotype has at least ten counts. This rearrangement joins TRBV5-1 to TRBJ1-1; a possible D gene is TRBD1 (6 bases). CDR3 length equals 13 residues. V shed 2 bases and J shed 6 bases, with 11 bases lying between them. Looked up from germline, CDR1 is SGHRS and CDR2 is YFSETQ. As DNA, the CDR3 is TGCGCCAGCAGCTTCCACAGGGAATCTGAAGCTTTCTTT. It specifies CASSFHRESEAFF.

This clonotype has at least ten counts. The J gene is TRBJ2-5, the V gene TRBV29-1; 13 positions agree with TRBD2. With 6 bases clipped from V and 1 base from J, the junction kept 5 bases outside the gene matches. Germline V gene sequence: CDR1 SQVTM, CDR2 ANQGSEA. This CDR3 is built from 15 residues. This CDR3 reads CSVTRTSGSQETQYF. The CDR3 nucleotides read TGCAGCGTGACCAGGACTAGCGGGAGCCAAGAGACCCAGTACTTC.

Many counts were recorded for this clonotype. The chain has TRBV28 and TRBJ1-1; D is possibly TRBD1 (5 bases). V was pared by 1 base and J by 5 bases, with 20 bases between. Germline V gene sequence: CDR1 MDHEN, CDR2 SYDVKM. The CDR3 runs to 17 residues. CDR3 nucleotides: TGTGCCAGCAGTTTATCACATCGCCTTGAGGGGAGAACTGAAGCTTTCTTT. Protein: CASSLSHRLEGRTEAFF.

In its sample, this clonotype was seen many times. The chain joins TRBV5-1 to TRBJ2-2, with no clear D. Trimming took off 4 bases at V and 0 bases at J, with 10 bases between the two ends. The CDR3 contains 15 residues. The germline V gene encodes CDR1 SGHRS and CDR2 YFSETQ. CDR3 region: CASSGGPSNTGELFF. Here the CDR3 DNA reads TGCGCCAGCAGCGGCGGACCTTCGAACACCGGGGAGCTGTTTTTT.

This clonotype was picked up many times. V and J are TRBV5-1 and TRBJ2-1, with TRBD2 matching 7 bases. Trimming removed 4 bases from V and 7 bases from J; junction bases left unmatched: 11. Germline assignment: CDR1 SGHRS and CDR2 YFSETQ. CDR3 length equals 15 residues. The DNA of the CDR3 is TGCGCCAGCAGCCTCCTTAGGGGCGGGAGAAATGAGCAGTTCTTC. Its translation: CASSLLRGGRNEQFF.